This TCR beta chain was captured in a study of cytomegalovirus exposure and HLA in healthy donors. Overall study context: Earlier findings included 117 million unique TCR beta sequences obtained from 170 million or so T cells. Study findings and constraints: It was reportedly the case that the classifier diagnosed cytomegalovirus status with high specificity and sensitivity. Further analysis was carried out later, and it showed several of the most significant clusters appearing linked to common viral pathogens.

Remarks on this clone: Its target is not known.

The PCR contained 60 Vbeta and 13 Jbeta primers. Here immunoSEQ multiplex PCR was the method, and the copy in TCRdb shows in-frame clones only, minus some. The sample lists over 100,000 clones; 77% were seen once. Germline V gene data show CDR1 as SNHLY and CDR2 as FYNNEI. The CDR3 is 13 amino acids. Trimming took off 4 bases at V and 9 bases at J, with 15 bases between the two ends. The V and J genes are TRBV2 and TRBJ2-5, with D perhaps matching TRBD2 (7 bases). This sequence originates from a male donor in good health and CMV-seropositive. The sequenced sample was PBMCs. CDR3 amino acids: CASSVFQGRAQYF. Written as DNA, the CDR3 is TGTGCCAGCAGTGTTTTTCAGGGGAGGGCCCAGTACTTC.